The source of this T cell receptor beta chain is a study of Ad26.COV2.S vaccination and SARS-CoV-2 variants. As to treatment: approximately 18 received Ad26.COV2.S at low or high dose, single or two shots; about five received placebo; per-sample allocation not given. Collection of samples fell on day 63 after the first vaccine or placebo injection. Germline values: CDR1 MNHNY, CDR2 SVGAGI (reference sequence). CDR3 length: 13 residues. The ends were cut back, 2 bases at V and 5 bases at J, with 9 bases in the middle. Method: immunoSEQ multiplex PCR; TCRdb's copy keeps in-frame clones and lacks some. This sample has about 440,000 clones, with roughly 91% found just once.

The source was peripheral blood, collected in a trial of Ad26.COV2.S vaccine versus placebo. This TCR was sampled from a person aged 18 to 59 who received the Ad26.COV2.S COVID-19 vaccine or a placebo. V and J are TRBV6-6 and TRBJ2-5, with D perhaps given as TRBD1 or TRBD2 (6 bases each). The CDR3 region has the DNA TGTGCCAGCAGTTACCGGAGGGGGGAGACCCAGTACTTC. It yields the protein CASSYRRGETQYF.